The sequence of this T cell receptor (beta chain) was determined in a study of T cells in Graves' hyperthyroidism and ophthalmopathy. Study findings and constraints: Most clonotypes that expanded in the thyroid above 0.001 also showed up in blood.

RNA transcripts were the template for amplifying TCR beta CDR3 regions. The TCR CDR3 was amplified in a first-round RT-PCR using the HTBI primer set. Each CDR3 protein is one row after TCRdb ran MiXCR on the multiplex PCR reads. The top ten clones hold approximately 15% of a sample with 600,000 to 850,000 distinct CDR3 sequences, 18% of them seen once. This clonotype has ten or more counts. Its antigen is as yet unknown. The CDR3 is 12 residues long. V dropped 2 bases and J dropped 8 bases, with 9 bases sitting between them. Orbital computed tomography, thyroid ultrasound, serum thyroxine and TRAb, and clinical symptoms together informed the diagnoses.

The rearrangement joins TRBV12-3 or TRBV12-4 to TRBJ1-2; D call uncertain. The receptor was derived from a woman between 45 and 60 years old with Graves' hyperthyroidism that later progressed to Graves' ophthalmopathy. Sequenced material: blood. In DNA form, the CDR3 reads TGTGCCAGCAGTTTAAATGAAAGGGGCTACACCTTC. It is translated as CASSLNERGYTF.